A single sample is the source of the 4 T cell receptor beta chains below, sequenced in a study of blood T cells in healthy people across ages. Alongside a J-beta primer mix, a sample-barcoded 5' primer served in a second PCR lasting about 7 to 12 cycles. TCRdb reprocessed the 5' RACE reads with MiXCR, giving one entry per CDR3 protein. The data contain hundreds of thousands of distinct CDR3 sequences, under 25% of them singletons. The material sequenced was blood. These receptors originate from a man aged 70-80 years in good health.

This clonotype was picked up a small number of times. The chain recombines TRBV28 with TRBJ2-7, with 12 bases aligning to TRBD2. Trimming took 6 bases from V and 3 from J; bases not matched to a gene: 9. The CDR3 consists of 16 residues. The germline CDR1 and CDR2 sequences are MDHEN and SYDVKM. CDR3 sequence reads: CASSHNLAGGLYEQYF. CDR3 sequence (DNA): TGTGCCAGCAGCCATAACCTAGCGGGAGGGCTCTACGAGCAGTACTTC.

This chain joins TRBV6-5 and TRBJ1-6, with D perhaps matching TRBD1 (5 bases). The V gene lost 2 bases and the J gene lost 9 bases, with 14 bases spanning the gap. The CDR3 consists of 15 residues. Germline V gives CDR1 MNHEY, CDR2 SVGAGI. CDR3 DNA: TGTGCCAGCAGTTACAGCCATTCCGGGGGTTCACCCCTCCACTTT. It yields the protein CASSYSHSGGSPLHF.

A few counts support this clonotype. The CDR3 reads CASSRAGTGRGEQFF. The CDR3 coding sequence is TGTGCCAGCAGCAGAGCCGGGACAGGGCGTGGTGAGCAGTTCTTC. V usage is TRBV9 and J usage is TRBJ2-5; TRBD1 matches 9 bases. The closer fit of TRBJ2-1 to the DNA end suggests the J call may be wrong. The CDR3 covers 15 residues. CDR1 is SGDLS and CDR2 is YYNGEE in the germline V gene.

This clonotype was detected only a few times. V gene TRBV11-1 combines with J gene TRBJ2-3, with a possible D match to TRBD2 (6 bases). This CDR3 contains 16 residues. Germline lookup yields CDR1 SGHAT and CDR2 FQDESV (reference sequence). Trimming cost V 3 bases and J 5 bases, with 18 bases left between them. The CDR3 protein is CASSFLLAGSGDTQYF. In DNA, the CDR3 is TGTGCCAGCAGCTTCCTCCTCGCGGGATCCGGAGATACGCAGTATTTT. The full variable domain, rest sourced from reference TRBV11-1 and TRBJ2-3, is EAEVAQSPRYKITEKSQAVAFWCDPISGHATLYWYRQILGQGPELLVQFQDESVVDDSQLPKDRFSAERLKGVDSTLKIQPAELGDSAMYLCASSFLLAGSGDTQYFGPGTRLTVL.